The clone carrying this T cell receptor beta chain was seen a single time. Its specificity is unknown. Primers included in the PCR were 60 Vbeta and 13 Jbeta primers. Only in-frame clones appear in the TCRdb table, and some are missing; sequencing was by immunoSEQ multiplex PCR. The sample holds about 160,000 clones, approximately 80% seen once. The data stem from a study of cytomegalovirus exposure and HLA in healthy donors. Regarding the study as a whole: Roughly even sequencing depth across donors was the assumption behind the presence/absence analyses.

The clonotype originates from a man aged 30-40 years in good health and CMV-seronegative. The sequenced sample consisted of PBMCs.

The chain's CDR3 is CASSDTGGAYGYTF. The CDR3 region has the DNA TGTGCCAGCAGTGACACAGGGGGCGCCTATGGCTACACCTTC. V and J are TRBV6-4 and TRBJ1-2; 9 bases fit TRBD1. CDR1 is MRHNA, CDR2 SNTAGT, per germline. CDR3 size: 14 residues. Unmatched junction bases numbered 2, after V lost 2 bases and J lost 4 bases.